A single sample gave rise to the 3 T cell receptor beta chains below, sequenced in a study of shared clonotypes between healthy human individuals. Clones were read by immunoSEQ multiplex PCR, and TCRdb kept only the in-frame ones, dropping some. This table has approximately 2,000,000 clones, around 92% appearing once. Source material: naive CD4+ T cells from PBMCs. Subset given: CD45RA+ positively selected. The source of these receptors is a man aged 18 to 30 in good health. Some clones in this sample may be carry-over from other donors' samples.

This chain connects TRBV4-2 to TRBJ2-7; 14 bases agree with TRBD2. The J segment lost 3 bases and the V segment lost 4 bases, leaving 8 bases of the junction unmatched. The CDR3 is 17 amino acids. Germline assignment: CDR1 LGHNA and CDR2 YNFKEQ. The CDR3 loop reads CASSRRLAGGQDYEQYF. The DNA of the CDR3 is TGTGCCAGCAGCCGCCGACTAGCGGGAGGGCAGGACTACGAGCAGTACTTC.

The V call is TRBV7-8, the J call TRBJ2-7, with 7 bases aligning to TRBD1. Germline CDR1 and CDR2: SGHVS and FQNEAQ. The trim removed 4 bases at V and 4 bases at J, leaving 7 bases unmatched. The CDR3 has 14 residues. This CDR3 reads CASSSAGTAYEQYF. CDR3 bases: TGTGCCAGCAGCTCCGCCGGGACAGCGTACGAGCAGTACTTC.

J is TRBJ2-3 and V is TRBV4-3; D may be TRBD2 (6 bases). Germline V gene sequence: CDR1 LGHNA, CDR2 YSLEER. This CDR3 is 14 amino acids long. Trimming took 4 bases from V and 6 from J, leaving 14 bases between them. The CDR3 protein is CASSRDGGSDTQYF. CDR3 nucleotide sequence: TGCGCCAGCAGCCGAGATGGGGGGTCGGATACGCAGTATTTT.